The rows below give T cell receptor beta chains drawn from one sample of a study of neoadjuvant anti-PD-1 for oral cavity cancer. TCRdb's copy holds only in-frame clones and misses some; the assay was immunoSEQ multiplex PCR. This sample has tens of thousands of clones, with around 83% found just once. The sequences come from PBMCs, collected before nivolumab (anti-PD-1) treatment. These receptors came from a person aged 35-79 years with oral cavity squamous cell carcinoma. Each CDR3 is given with its conserved first and last residue. The order of the fields is clone size, V gene, J gene, D gene, CDR3 protein, CDR3 DNA. The D gene is left open where the match is weak. Part of the rows lack a size; the others show once, few, many or a class for expanded clones.

>.|TRBV5-1|TRBJ1-1|.
CASRGQIMNTEAFF
TGCGCCAGCAGAGGACAGATCATGAACACTGAAGCTTTCTTT
>few|TRBV6-1|TRBJ2-2|TRBD2
CASSWTSGGGELFF
TGTGCCAGCAGTTGGACTAGCGGGGGTGGGGAGCTGTTTTTT
>.|TRBV6-1|TRBJ1-3|.
CASSEGFLVSSGNTIYF
TGTGCCAGCAGTGAAGGGTTTCTGGTGAGCTCTGGAAACACCATATATTTT
>.|TRBV6-5|TRBJ2-7|TRBD2
CASRLAGTYEQYF
TGTGCCAGCCGATTAGCGGGAACCTACGAGCAGTACTTC
>.|TRBV28|TRBJ2-7|TRBD1
CVSNQDLTGGKYEQYF
TGTGTCAGCAACCAAGATCTGACAGGGGGAAAGTACGAGCAGTACTTC
>.|TRBV7-8|TRBJ2-1|TRBD2
CASSLQGLGLSNEQFF
TGTGCCAGCAGCCTGCAGGGACTAGGTCTGTCCAATGAGCAGTTCTTC
>.|TRBV6-5|TRBJ2-5|.
CASSYSGGSQTQYF
TGTGCCAGCAGTTACTCGGGAGGCTCGCAGACCCAGTACTTC
>once|TRBV6-5|TRBJ2-3|.
CASSYQAASTDTQYF
TGTGCCAGCAGTTACCAGGCAGCTAGCACAGATACGCAGTATTTT
>.|TRBV29-1|TRBJ1-2|.
CSAGESDYGYTF
TGCAGCGCAGGGGAATCGGACTATGGCTACACCTTC
>.|TRBV28|TRBJ1-2|.
CASSSQGSNYGYTF
TGTGCCAGCAGTTCACAGGGTTCTAACTATGGCTACACCTTC
>.|TRBV28|TRBJ1-5|.
CACSLTSGSRNQPQHF
TGTGCCTGCAGTTTAACCTCGGGAAGCCGAAATCAGCCCCAGCATTTT
>.|TRBV15|TRBJ2-2|.
CATSRGATNTGELFF
TGTGCCACCAGCAGAGGGGCGACGAACACCGGGGAGCTGTTTTTT
>many|TRBV27|TRBJ2-7|.
CASSAIAGTPYEQYF
TGTGCCAGCAGTGCCATAGCAGGGACTCCCTACGAGCAGTACTTC
>once|TRBV19|TRBJ2-1|.
CARGYSYNEQFF
TGTGCCAGGGGTTACTCCTACAATGAGCAGTTCTTC
>.|TRBV6-5|TRBJ2-3|.
CASSPQGFADTQYF
TGTGCCAGCAGTCCACAGGGTTTCGCAGATACGCAGTATTTT
>.|TRBV5-1|TRBJ2-2|.
CASSPHSGELFF
TGCGCCAGCAGCCCCCACTCCGGGGAGCTGTTTTTT
>.|TRBV5-8|TRBJ2-4|.
CASSLNRNIQYF
TGTGCCAGCAGCTTAAACAGAAACATTCAGTACTTC
>few|TRBV11-2|TRBJ2-7|TRBD1
CASSSRTGEAEQYF
TGTGCCAGCAGCTCAAGGACAGGGGAGGCCGAGCAGTACTTC
>.|TRBV28|TRBJ2-1|.
CASSLISGNNEQFF
TGTGCCAGCAGTTTAATATCGGGGAACAATGAGCAGTTCTTC
>.|TRBV9|TRBJ2-3|TRBD2
CASSVAAGGTDTQYF
TGTGCCAGCAGCGTAGCAGCGGGAGGCACAGATACGCAGTATTTT
>.|TRBV2|TRBJ1-1|.
CASSEALFRKGKQAFF
TGTGCCAGCAGTGAAGCGCTTTTCCGAAAGGGGAAGCAAGCTTTCTTT
>.|TRBV7-2|TRBJ1-2|.
CASSLVPSTNYGYTF
TGTGCCAGCAGCTTAGTCCCATCTACTAACTATGGCTACACCTTC
>once|TRBV5-5|TRBJ2-1|.
CASSLVGGSYNEQFF
TGTGCCAGCAGCTTGGTTGGGGGCTCCTACAATGAGCAGTTCTTC
>.|TRBV7-2|TRBJ1-5|TRBD1
CASSLAGTATNQPQHF
TGTGCCAGCAGCTTGGCGGGGACAGCTACGAATCAGCCCCAGCATTTT
>.|TRBV10-3|TRBJ1-6|TRBD1
CAISQGAYNSPLHF
TGTGCCATCAGTCAGGGGGCCTATAATTCACCCCTCCACTTT
>.|TRBV2|TRBJ1-4|.
CASSEDHTGKLFF
TGTGCCAGCAGTGAAGATCACACGGGAAAACTGTTTTTT
>.|TRBV7-9|TRBJ1-3|.
CASGLGARSGNTIYF
TGTGCCAGCGGCCTAGGGGCGAGATCTGGAAACACCATATATTTT
>.|TRBV19|TRBJ2-3|TRBD2
CASNRGLAGAGTQYF
TGTGCCAGTAACCGGGGACTAGCGGGAGCAGGCACGCAGTATTTT
>.|TRBV30|TRBJ1-1|.
CAWIAGLNTEAFF
TGTGCCTGGATCGCAGGGTTGAACACTGAAGCTTTCTTT
>.|TRBV4-1|TRBJ1-3|TRBD1
CASSQEPGGTILVGNTIYF
TGCGCCAGCAGCCAAGAGCCAGGGGGCACTATTCTGGTAGGAAACACCATATATTTT
>.|TRBV7-7|TRBJ2-3|TRBD2
CASSPLAGEYTDTQYF
TGTGCTAGCAGCCCGCTAGCGGGGGAGTACACAGATACGCAGTATTTT
>.|TRBV30|TRBJ1-3|.
CAWKRSNSGNTIYF
TGTGCCTGGAAGCGAAGCAACTCTGGAAACACCATATATTTT
>.|TRBV6-1|TRBJ2-7|TRBD2
CASSEPGLQNEQYF
TGTGCCAGCAGTGAACCGGGACTACAAAACGAGCAGTACTTC
>.|TRBV10-2|TRBJ2-5|TRBD2
CASSESEWEGLVETQYF
TGCGCCAGCAGTGAGTCTGAGTGGGAGGGCCTTGTGGAGACCCAGTACTTC
>.|TRBV27|TRBJ2-7|TRBD1
CASSTPQGTGTYEQYF
TGTGCCAGCAGTACACCCCAAGGGACAGGAACCTACGAGCAGTACTTC
>.|TRBV2|TRBJ1-1|TRBD1
CASGQGAEAFF
TGTGCCAGCGGACAGGGGGCTGAAGCTTTCTTT
>.|TRBV27|TRBJ1-1|.
CASSFSRRTEAFF
TGTGCCAGCAGTTTTTCACGGAGAACTGAAGCTTTCTTT
>.|TRBV7-9|TRBJ2-3|TRBD1
CASSLGGGQGLTDTQYF
TGTGCCAGCAGCTTAGGGGGGGGACAGGGCCTCACAGATACGCAGTATTTT
>.|TRBV5-4|TRBJ2-3|TRBD2
CASSIRLAASTDTQYF
TGTGCCAGCAGTATTCGACTAGCGGCTAGCACAGATACGCAGTATTTT
>.|TRBV7-2|TRBJ2-1|.
CASSPQGSSYNEQFF
TGTGCCAGCAGCCCCCAGGGAAGCTCCTACAATGAGCAGTTCTTC
>.|TRBV5-1|TRBJ2-5|.
CASSLGGGETQYF
TGCGCCAGCAGCTTGGGGGGCGGGGAGACCCAGTACTTC
>.|TRBV28|TRBJ2-7|.
CASSTAGRRDEQYF
TGTGCCAGCAGCACGGCCGGGAGACGGGACGAGCAGTACTTC
>once|TRBV6-5|TRBJ2-6|.
CASSLAFGANVLTF
TGTGCCAGCAGCCTAGCGTTCGGGGCCAACGTCCTGACTTTC
>.|TRBV5-5|TRBJ2-7|.
CASSLGTFKYF
TGTGCCAGCAGCTTGGGGACTTTCAAGTACTTC
>once|TRBV19|TRBJ2-5|TRBD2
CASRDQRGAGTQYF
TGTGCCAGCCGTGATCAGCGGGGGGCCGGGACCCAGTACTTC
>once|TRBV27|TRBJ2-3|TRBD2
CASRPSTEGAGTQYF
TGTGCCAGCCGCCCTTCGACAGAGGGAGCGGGAACGCAGTATTTT